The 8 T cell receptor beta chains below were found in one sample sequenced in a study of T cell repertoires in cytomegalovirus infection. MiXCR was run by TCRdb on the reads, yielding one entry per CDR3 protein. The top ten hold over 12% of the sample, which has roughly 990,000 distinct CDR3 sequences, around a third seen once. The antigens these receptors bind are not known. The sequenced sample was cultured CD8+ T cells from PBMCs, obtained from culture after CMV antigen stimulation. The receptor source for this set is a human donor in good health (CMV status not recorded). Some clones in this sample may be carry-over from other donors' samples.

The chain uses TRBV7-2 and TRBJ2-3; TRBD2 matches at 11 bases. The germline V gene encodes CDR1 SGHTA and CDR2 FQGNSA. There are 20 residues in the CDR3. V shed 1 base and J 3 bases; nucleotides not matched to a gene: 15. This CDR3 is CASSLVALLSGGAPTDTQYF. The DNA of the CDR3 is TGTGCCAGCAGCTTAGTAGCGCTCCTTAGCGGGGGGGCTCCGACAGATACGCAGTATTTT.

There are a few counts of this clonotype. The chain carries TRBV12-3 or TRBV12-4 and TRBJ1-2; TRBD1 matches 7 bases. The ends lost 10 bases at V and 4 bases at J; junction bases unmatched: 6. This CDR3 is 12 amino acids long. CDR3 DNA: TGTGCCATCGGCCAGGGGGTCTATGGCTACACCTTC. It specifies CAIGQGVYGYTF.

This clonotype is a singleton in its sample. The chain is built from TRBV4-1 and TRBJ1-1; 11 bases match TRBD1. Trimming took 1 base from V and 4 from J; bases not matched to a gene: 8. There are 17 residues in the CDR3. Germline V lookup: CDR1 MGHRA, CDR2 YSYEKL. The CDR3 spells CASSQGTGGKGGTEAFF. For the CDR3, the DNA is TGCGCCAGCAGCCAAGGGACAGGGGGCAAGGGTGGCACTGAAGCTTTCTTT.

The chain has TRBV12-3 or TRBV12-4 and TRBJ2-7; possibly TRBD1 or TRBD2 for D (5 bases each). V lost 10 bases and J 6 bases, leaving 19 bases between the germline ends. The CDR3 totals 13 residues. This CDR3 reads CANGLQGYAEQYF. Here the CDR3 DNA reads TGTGCCAACGGACTCCAGGGTTATGCCGAGCAGTACTTC.

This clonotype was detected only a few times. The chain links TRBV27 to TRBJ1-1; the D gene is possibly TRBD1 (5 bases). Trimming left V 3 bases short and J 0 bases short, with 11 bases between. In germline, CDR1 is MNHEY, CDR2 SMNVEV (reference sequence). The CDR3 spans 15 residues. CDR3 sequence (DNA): TGTGCCAGCAGTTTCCTGGACAAGGTGAACACTGAAGCTTTCTTT. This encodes CASSFLDKVNTEAFF.

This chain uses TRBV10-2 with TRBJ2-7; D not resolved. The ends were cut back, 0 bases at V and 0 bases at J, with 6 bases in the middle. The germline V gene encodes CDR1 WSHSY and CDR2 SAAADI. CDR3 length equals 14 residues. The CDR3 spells CASSESKTSYEQYF. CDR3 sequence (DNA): TGCGCCAGCAGTGAGTCGAAGACCTCCTACGAGCAGTACTTC.

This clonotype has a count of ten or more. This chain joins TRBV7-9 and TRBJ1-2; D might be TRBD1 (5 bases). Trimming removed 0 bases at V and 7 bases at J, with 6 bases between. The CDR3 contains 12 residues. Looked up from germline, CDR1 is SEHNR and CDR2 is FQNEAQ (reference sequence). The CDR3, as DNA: TGTGCCAGCAGCTTAGCGGGGGTTGGCTACACCTTC. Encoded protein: CASSLAGVGYTF.

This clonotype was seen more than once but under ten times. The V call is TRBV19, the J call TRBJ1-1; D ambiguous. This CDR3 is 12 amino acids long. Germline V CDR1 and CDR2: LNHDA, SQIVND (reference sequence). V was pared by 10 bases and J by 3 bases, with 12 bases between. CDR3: CATSTGYTEAFF. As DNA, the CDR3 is TGTGCCACCTCGACGGGGTACACTGAAGCTTTCTTT. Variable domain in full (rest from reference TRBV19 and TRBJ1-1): DGGITQSPKYLFRKEGQNVTLSCEQNLNHDAMYWYRQDPGQGLRLIYYSQIVNDFQKGDIAEGYSVSREKKESFPLTVTSAQKNPTAFYLCATSTGYTEAFFGQGTRLTVV.